Detailed here is one T cell receptor (beta chain). What it recognizes is unknown. Germline CDR1 reads SGHRS; CDR2 reads YFSETQ. Trimming shortened V by 0 bases and J by 2 bases, and 8 bases separated the two germline ends. The CDR3 runs 14 residues. This specimen comes from a study of OX40 agonist ivuxolimab in advanced cancers. Background on the study: Ivuxolimab is a fully human IgG2 antibody that activates OX40 (CD134). General observations from the study: Among the lowest levels of clonal expansion were found in partial responders at 0.1-3.0 mg/kg. At doses 0.1 to 3.0 mg/kg, CD4+ and CD8+ clones expanded.

Profiling relied on immunoSEQ multiplex PCR, and the TCRdb table lists in-frame clones only, not all of them. There are fewer than 110,000 clones in the sample; around 93% occur only once, and roughly 1.1% lies in the top ten. The receptor was isolated from an adult with an advanced solid tumor such as melanoma, head and neck, liver or kidney cancer. The chain combines TRBV5-1 with TRBJ1-1; D gene unclear. The source was CD4+ or CD8+ T cells sorted from blood, collected in a trial of the OX40 agonist ivuxolimab. This CDR3 reads CASSLDPSNTEAFF. For the CDR3, the DNA is TGCGCCAGCAGCTTGGATCCGTCTAACACTGAAGCTTTCTTT.